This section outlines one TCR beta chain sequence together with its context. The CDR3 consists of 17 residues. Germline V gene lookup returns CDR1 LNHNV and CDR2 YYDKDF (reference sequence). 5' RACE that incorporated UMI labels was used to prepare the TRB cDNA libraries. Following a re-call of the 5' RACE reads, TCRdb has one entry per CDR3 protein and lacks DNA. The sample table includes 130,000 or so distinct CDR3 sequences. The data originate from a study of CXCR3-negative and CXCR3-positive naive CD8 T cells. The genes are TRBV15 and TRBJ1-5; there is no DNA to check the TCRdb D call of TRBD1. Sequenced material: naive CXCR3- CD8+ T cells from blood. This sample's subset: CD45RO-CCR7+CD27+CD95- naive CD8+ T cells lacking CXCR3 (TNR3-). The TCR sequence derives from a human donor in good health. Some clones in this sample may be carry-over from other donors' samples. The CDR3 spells CATSIKPWDRIDQPQHF. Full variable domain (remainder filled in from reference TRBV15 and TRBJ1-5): DAMVIQNPRYQVTQFGKPVTLSCSQTLNHNVMYWYQQKSSQAPKLLFHYYDKDFNNEADTPDNFQSRRPNTSFCFLDIRSPGLGDTAMYLCATSIKPWDRIDQPQHFGDGTRLSIL.